A single sample gave rise to the 8 T cell receptor beta chains below, sequenced in a study of T cells in Graves' hyperthyroidism and ophthalmopathy. Template material for amplifying TCR beta CDR3 regions consisted of RNA transcripts. During a first-round RT-PCR of the TCR CDR3, the HTBI primer set was used. TCRdb re-called the multiplex PCR reads through MiXCR, storing one row per CDR3 protein. The profile shows fewer than 450,000 distinct CDR3 sequences, roughly 17% of them singletons. The sequenced material came from blood. The receptors shown here come from a woman aged 30 to 39 with Graves' hyperthyroidism that later progressed to Graves' ophthalmopathy.

This clonotype was seen repeatedly, ten times or more. The chain employs TRBV5-1 and TRBJ2-2; the match to TRBD2 covers 7 bases. The V gene end was trimmed by 0 bases and the J gene end by 3 bases; junction bases not matched to a gene: 5. Per the germline V gene, CDR1 is SGHRS and CDR2 is YFSETQ. This CDR3 contains 16 residues. CDR3 sequence reads: CASSLVSGFDTGELFF. CDR3 DNA: TGCGCCAGCAGCTTGGTTAGCGGGTTCGACACCGGGGAGCTGTTTTTT.

At least ten counts were recorded for this clonotype. The chain recombines TRBV28 with TRBJ2-1, with D perhaps matching TRBD2 (6 bases). Germline CDR1 is MDHEN and CDR2 is SYDVKM. V gave up 5 bases and J gave up 0 bases, with 11 bases separating them. This CDR3 is 15 amino acids long. CDR3 nucleotides: TGTGCCAGCAGTCCACTCGGGAGCTCCTACAATGAGCAGTTCTTC. The encoded protein is CASSPLGSSYNEQFF.

This clonotype came up many times. This chain links TRBV28 with TRBJ1-5; maybe TRBD1 (6 bases). The V gene's germline CDR1 is MDHEN and CDR2 SYDVKM. The CDR3 totals 17 residues. Trimming took 3 bases from V and 2 from J, leaving 17 bases between them. The chain's CDR3 is CASSFTRFAGGNQPQHF. CDR3 bases: TGTGCCAGCAGTTTTACTCGTTTTGCAGGGGGCAATCAGCCCCAGCATTTT.

This rearrangement joins TRBV28 to TRBJ2-3; possibly TRBD1 or TRBD2 for D (5 bases each). CDR3 size: 14 residues. CDR1 is MDHEN, CDR2 SYDVKM, per germline. Trimming took 6 bases from V and 6 from J, leaving 16 bases between them. The CDR3 reads CASSPRGRADTQYF. DNA of the CDR3: TGTGCCAGCAGCCCCCGGGGCAGGGCCGATACGCAGTATTTT.

This clonotype was found many times. The genes are TRBV28 and TRBJ2-5; 11 positions agree with TRBD1. Trimming took 3 bases from V and 0 from J; bases not matched to a gene: 9. The germline CDR1 and CDR2 sequences are MDHEN and SYDVKM. The CDR3 has 18 residues. CDR3 loop: CASSLGTGGVKYQETQYF. DNA for the CDR3: TGTGCCAGCAGTTTGGGGACAGGGGGTGTAAAATACCAAGAGACCCAGTACTTC.

The genes are TRBV5-1 and TRBJ2-2; 14 positions agree with TRBD2. Germline V gene lookup returns CDR1 SGHRS and CDR2 YFSETQ. The CDR3 spans 15 residues. V trimming: 4 bases; J trimming: 6 bases; junction bases outside the gene matches: 2. CDR3 amino acids: CASSGGLAGAGELFF. CDR3 DNA sequence: TGCGCCAGCAGCGGGGGACTAGCGGGAGCCGGGGAGCTGTTTTTT. Drawing the rest from reference TRBV5-1 and TRBJ2-2, the complete variable domain is KAGVTQTPRYLIKTRGQQVTLSCSPISGHRSVSWYQQTPGQGLQFLFEYFSETQRNKGNFPGRFSGRQFSNSRSEMNVSTLELGDSALYLCASSGGLAGAGELFFGEGSRLTVL.

This clonotype was seen ten or more times. V is TRBV10-1 and J is TRBJ1-1; no clear D gene. V gave up 3 bases and J gave up 7 bases, with 9 bases separating them. Germline assignment: CDR1 WNHNN and CDR2 SYGVQD (reference sequence). The CDR3 is 12 residues long. DNA for the CDR3: TGCGCCAGCAGTGAACACAGATATGAAGCTTTCTTT. It yields the protein CASSEHRYEAFF.

The chain carries TRBV6-8 and TRBJ2-1; TRBD2 matches 13 bases. V shed 7 bases and J 4 bases; nucleotides not matched to a gene: 10. CDR3 length: 17 amino acids. Germline values: CDR1 MNHGY, CDR2 SAAAGT. The CDR3 loop reads CASTKTSGRSVYNEQFF. The CDR3, as DNA: TGTGCCAGCACCAAGACTAGCGGGAGGTCGGTGTACAATGAGCAGTTCTTC.